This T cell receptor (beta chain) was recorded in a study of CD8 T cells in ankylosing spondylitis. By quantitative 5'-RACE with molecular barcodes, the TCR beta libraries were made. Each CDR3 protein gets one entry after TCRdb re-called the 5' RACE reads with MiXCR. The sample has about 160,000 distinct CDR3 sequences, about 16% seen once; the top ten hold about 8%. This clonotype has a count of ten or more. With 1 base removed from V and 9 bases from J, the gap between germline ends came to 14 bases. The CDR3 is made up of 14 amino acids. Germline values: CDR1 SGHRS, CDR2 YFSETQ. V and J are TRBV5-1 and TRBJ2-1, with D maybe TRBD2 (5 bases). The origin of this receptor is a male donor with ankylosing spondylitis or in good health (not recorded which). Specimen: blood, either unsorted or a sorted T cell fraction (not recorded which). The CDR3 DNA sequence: TGCGCCAGCAGCTTGAGTTGGAGGAGCGGTGAGCAGTTCTTC. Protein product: CASSLSWRSGEQFF.